The 12 T cell receptor beta chains in this list originate from one sample, sequenced in a study of control samples from healthy donors and cancer patients. Some clones are missing from TCRdb's copy, which holds only in-frame ones; the method was immunoSEQ multiplex PCR. The sample lists about 120,000 clones; 85% to 90% were seen once. Specimen: PBMCs. The receptors come from a woman aged 50 to 65 with colorectal cancer.

This rearrangement joins TRBV24-1 to TRBJ2-1; 10 bases fit TRBD1. The CDR3 length is 15 residues. Per germline, CDR1 KGHDR and CDR2 SFDVKD. Trimming removed 3 bases from V and 6 bases from J; junction bases left unmatched: 4. CDR3 sequence: CATSDQTGGFNEQFF. In DNA form, the CDR3 reads TGTGCCACCAGTGATCAGACAGGGGGCTTCAATGAGCAGTTCTTC.

This clone was found once. The V and J genes are TRBV11-2 and TRBJ2-6; D is unresolved. Trimming stripped 9 bases from V and 2 bases from J, with 11 bases between. CDR1 and CDR2 (germline): SGHAT, FQNNGV. The CDR3 covers 14 residues. The CDR3 DNA reads TGTGCCAGGTCGACGGGTGCTGGGGCCAACGTCCTGACTTTC. Translation gives CARSTGAGANVLTF.

This rearrangement joins TRBV6-5 to TRBJ2-2; 10 bases match TRBD2. The CDR3 has 15 residues. Germline CDR1 is MNHEY and CDR2 is SVGAGI. Trimming cost V 2 bases and J 6 bases; bases outside gene matches: 3. CDR3 sequence reads: CASSYIGTSAGELFF. The CDR3 DNA follows: TGTGCCAGCAGTTACATCGGGACTAGCGCCGGGGAGCTGTTTTTT.

J is TRBJ2-7 and V is TRBV5-1; possibly TRBD1 or TRBD2 for D (5 bases each). The V and J ends lost 3 bases and 6 bases respectively, with 13 bases between them. This CDR3 is built from 13 residues. Germline loops: CDR1 SGHRS, CDR2 YFSETQ. The CDR3 sequence is CASSYRDQSEQYF. The CDR3 DNA follows: TGCGCCAGCAGCTACCGGGACCAGAGCGAGCAGTACTTC.

This chain links TRBV4-1 with TRBJ2-2; 7 bases map to TRBD1. The V gene's germline CDR1 is MGHRA and CDR2 YSYEKL. CDR3 length: 16 amino acids. V lost 1 base, J lost 4 bases, and 6 bases stayed unmatched. The chain's CDR3 is CASSQGTGFGTGELFF. The CDR3 DNA sequence: TGCGCCAGCAGCCAAGGGACAGGCTTCGGCACCGGGGAGCTGTTTTTT.

This CDR3 is CATGEDYEQYF. DNA for the CDR3: TGTGCCACTGGGGAAGATTATGAGCAGTACTTC. The chain carries TRBV10-3 and TRBJ2-7; D gene ambiguous. Trimming removed 10 bases at V and 7 bases at J, with 14 bases between. The CDR3 extends over 11 amino acids. CDR1 and CDR2 from the germline V gene are ENHRY and SYGVKD.

The chain employs TRBV19 and TRBJ1-5, with a weak D call TRBD1 (5 bases). This CDR3 is built from 15 residues. CDR1 and CDR2 from the germline V gene are LNHDA and SQIVND (reference sequence). Trimming left V 7 bases short and J 5 bases short, with 18 bases between. DNA for the CDR3: TGTGCCAGTACTGGGGAGACAGCCGGGTATCAGCCCCAGCATTTT. Encoded protein: CASTGETAGYQPQHF.

This chain links TRBV5-1 with TRBJ2-7, with D unresolved. Germline values: CDR1 SGHRS, CDR2 YFSETQ. The CDR3 runs to 15 residues. Between the trimmed V and J ends, which lost 2 bases and 2 bases, there was a span of 14 bases. CDR3 sequence reads: CASSFDMTLAYEQYF. The CDR3 nucleotides read TGCGCCAGCAGCTTTGATATGACACTCGCCTACGAGCAGTACTTC.

The chain joins TRBV6-6 to TRBJ1-4, with 7 bases matching TRBD1. Germline CDR1 and CDR2: MNHNY and SVGAGI (reference sequence). V shed 5 bases and J 4 bases; nucleotides not matched to a gene: 4. This CDR3 region has 14 residues. Here the CDR3 DNA reads TGTGCCAGCAGTACCGGGACAGTTAATGAAAAACTGTTTTTT. It yields the protein CASSTGTVNEKLFF.

This clone occurred once. The chain combines TRBV18 with TRBJ1-2; 8 nucleotides line up with TRBD1. CDR3 size: 15 residues. Germline trimming cut 3 bases from V and 6 bases from J; bases unmatched to any gene: 9. CDR1 is KGHSH and CDR2 is LQKENI in the germline V gene. The CDR3 nucleotides read TGTGCCAGCTCACCCGACAGGGGCGCAGGGGATGGCTACACCTTC. This gives the protein CASSPDRGAGDGYTF.

The gene calls are TRBV11-2 and TRBJ2-1; 10 bases line up with TRBD1. V shed 1 base, J shed 3 bases, and the junction held 9 bases outside the gene matches. CDR1 SGHAT and CDR2 FQNNGV come from the germline V gene. The CDR3 spans 18 residues. DNA of the CDR3: TGTGCCAGCAGCTTAGCCCCCGGACAGGGGGTTAACTACAATGAGCAGTTCTTC. Translating it yields CASSLAPGQGVNYNEQFF. Based on the CDR3 plus reference TRBV11-2 and TRBJ2-1, the full variable domain is EAGVAQSPRYKIIEKRQSVAFWCNPISGHATLYWYQQILGQGPKLLIQFQNNGVVDDSQLPKDRFSAERLKGVDSTLKIQPAKLEDSAVYLCASSLAPGQGVNYNEQFFGPGTRLTVL.

The chain joins TRBV5-1 to TRBJ2-1; D possibly corresponds to TRBD2 (7 bases). Trimming took off 4 bases at V and 8 bases at J, with 25 bases between the two ends. This CDR3 contains 17 residues. Germline V lookup: CDR1 SGHRS, CDR2 YFSETQ. CDR3 amino acids: CASSASDGGHSSHEQFF. The CDR3 bases are TGCGCCAGCAGCGCCTCTGACGGGGGGCACTCTTCCCATGAGCAGTTCTTC. Complete variable domain (other parts from reference TRBV5-1 and TRBJ2-1): KAGVTQTPRYLIKTRGQQVTLSCSPISGHRSVSWYQQTPGQGLQFLFEYFSETQRNKGNFPGRFSGRQFSNSRSEMNVSTLELGDSALYLCASSASDGGHSSHEQFFGPGTRLTVL.